This T cell receptor beta chain was retrieved from a study of prognosis after radiotherapy for stage I lung cancer. Study-wide points: The question of whether the expanded TCR clones were tumor-specific was not determined.

This clonotype has a count of ten or more. As yet, its antigen is unknown. V dropped 11 bases and J dropped 0; count of bases not matched to a gene: 6. The CDR3 consists of 13 residues. In germline, CDR1 is MNHNS, CDR2 SASEGT. From genomic DNA, TCR beta CDR3 was amplified by two-round multiplex PCR. Amplification during the initial PCR round employed primers specific to each TRBV and TRBJ gene. MiXCR was run by TCRdb on the multiplex PCR reads, yielding one entry per CDR3 protein. The sample holds some 38,000 distinct CDR3 sequences; around 24% are singletons and the top ten take around a quarter. The receptor was isolated from a donor older than 45 with non-small cell lung cancer. The input for sequencing was PBMCs, taken before or after stereotactic body radiation therapy (not recorded which). The chain uses TRBV6-1 and TRBJ2-5; 7 bases align to TRBD1. In nucleotides, the CDR3 is TGTGCCGGGGGACAGCCGTACCAAGAGACCCAGTACTTC. Translating gives CAGGQPYQETQYF.